The 5 T cell receptor beta chains below come from one sample, sequenced in a study of T cells in women clearing cervical HPV infection. Using immunoSEQ multiplex PCR, the repertoire was profiled, and TCRdb retains in-frame clones only, with some absent. The specimen's table records under 50,000 clones. The sequenced sample consisted of blood buffy coat. The receptors shown here come from a woman aged 18-70 years with a cervical HPV16 infection that either progressed to CIN3+ or cleared (not recorded which).

In regard to this clone: The DNA ends 3 residues before the CDR3 does, and the rest of the CDR3 is filled in from the germline J gene. The J gene is TRBJ1-4, the V gene TRBV4-1; 8 bases line up with TRBD1. The germline CDR1 and CDR2 sequences are MGHRA and YSYEKL. Losses at the gene ends were 4 bases for V and 5 bases for J; bases not matched to a gene: 12. The CDR3 totals 17 residues. CDR3 in amino acids: CASSPTDGQGQNEKLFF. The covered CDR3 bases are TGCGCCAGCAGCCCGACTGATGGACAGGGCCAGAATGAAAAA.

Details on this clone: The DNA ends 3 residues before the CDR3 does, and the rest of the CDR3 is filled in from the germline J gene. The chain recombines TRBV6-1 with TRBJ2-7; maybe TRBD2 (6 bases). Trimming took 2 bases from V and 3 from J, leaving 14 bases between them. CDR3 size: 15 residues. Per germline, CDR1 MNHNS and CDR2 SASEGT. CDR3 DNA, as far as it was read: TGTGCCAGCAGTGAAACGGGGACTCCGATCTACGAG. Translation gives CASSETGTPIYE. The CDR3 in full is CASSETGTPIYEQYF.

In the case of this clone: The CDR3 goes on 3 residues after the read ends, and that part is filled in from the germline J gene. The genes are TRBV2 and TRBJ2-7; D call uncertain. V was shortened by 11 bases and J by 2 bases, with 13 bases between the two germline ends. CDR1 and CDR2 from the germline V gene are SNHLY and FYNNEI. The length of the CDR3 is 12 residues. The CDR3 region is CASTVTAYEQYF. CDR3 bases read: TGTGCCTCTACCGTTACGGCCTACGAG. Full variable domain (outside the CDR3, taken from reference TRBV2 and TRBJ2-7): EPEVTQTPSHQVTQMGQEVILRCVPISNHLYFYWYRQILGQKVEFLVSFYNNEISEKSEIFDDQFSVERPDGSNFTLKIRSTKLEDSAMYFCASTVTAYEQYFGPGTRLTVT.

About this clone itself: The sequenced fragment ends 3 residues before the CDR3 boundary, so the rest is inferred from the germline J gene. The rearrangement joins TRBV14 to TRBJ2-1; 7 bases line up with TRBD1. The germline gives CDR1 SGHDN, CDR2 FVKESK. V shed 4 bases and J 5 bases; nucleotides not matched to a gene: 11. There are 16 residues in the CDR3. CDR3 amino acids: CASSRYLRDSNNEQFF. The sequenced CDR3 bases are TGTGCCAGCAGCCGATATCTCCGGGACAGTAACAATGAG. The whole variable domain, remainder taken from reference TRBV14 and TRBJ2-1, is EAGVTQFPSHSVIEKGQTVTLRCDPISGHDNLYWYRRVMGKEIKFLLHFVKESKQDESGMPNNRFLAERTGGTYSTLKVQPAELEDSGVYFCASSRYLRDSNNEQFFGPGTRLTVL.

Turning to this clone: The DNA ends 3 residues before the CDR3 does, and the rest of the CDR3 is filled in from the germline J gene. V and J are TRBV7-2 and TRBJ1-2, with a tentative D call TRBD1 (5 bases). In germline, CDR1 is SGHTA, CDR2 FQGNSA. The CDR3 has 13 residues. The germline V and J ends were trimmed by 1 base and 6 bases, with 9 bases remaining between them. CDR3 DNA, as far as it was read: TGTGCCAGCAGCTTAGACCGAGGGGATGGC. Translated: CASSLDRGDG. Given in full, the CDR3 is CASSLDRGDGYTF.